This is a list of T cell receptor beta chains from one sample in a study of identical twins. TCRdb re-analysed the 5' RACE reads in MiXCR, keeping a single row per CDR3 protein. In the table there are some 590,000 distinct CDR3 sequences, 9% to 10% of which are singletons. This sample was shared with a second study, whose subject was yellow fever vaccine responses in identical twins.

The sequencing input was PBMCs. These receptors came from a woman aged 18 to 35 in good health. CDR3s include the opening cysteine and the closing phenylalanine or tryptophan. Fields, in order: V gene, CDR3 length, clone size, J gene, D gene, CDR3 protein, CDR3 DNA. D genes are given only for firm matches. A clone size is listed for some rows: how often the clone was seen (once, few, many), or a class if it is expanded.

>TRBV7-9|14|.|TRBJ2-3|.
CASSLRTREDTQYF
TGTGCCAGCAGCTTAAGGACACGGGAAGATACGCAGTATTTT
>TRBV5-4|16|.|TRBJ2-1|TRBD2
CASSPRTAGALNEQFF
TGTGCCAGCAGCCCCAGAACGGCGGGAGCGCTTAATGAGCAGTTCTTC
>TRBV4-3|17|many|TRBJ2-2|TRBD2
CASSQDWGSGSIGELFF
TGCGCCAGCAGCCAAGATTGGGGTAGCGGGAGCATCGGGGAGCTGTTTTTT
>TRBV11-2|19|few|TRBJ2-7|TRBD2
CASSLGGGSTSGTTYEQYF
TGTGCCAGCAGCTTAGGTGGTGGTTCAACTAGCGGGACTACCTACGAGCAGTACTTC
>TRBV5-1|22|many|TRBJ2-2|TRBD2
CASSRRWALAGGSPKNTGELFF
TGCGCCAGCAGCCGAAGATGGGCCCTAGCGGGAGGGTCCCCAAAGAACACCGGGGAGCTGTTTTTT
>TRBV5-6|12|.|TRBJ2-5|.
CASSFTEETQYF
TGTGCCAGCAGCTTTACGGAGGAGACCCAGTACTTC
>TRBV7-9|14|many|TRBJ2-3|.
CASSLGGRTDTQYF
TGTGCCAGCAGCTTAGGAGGCCGTACAGATACGCAGTATTTT
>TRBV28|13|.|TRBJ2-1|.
CASRQTGYNEQFF
TGTGCCAGCAGACAGACTGGCTACAATGAGCAGTTCTTC
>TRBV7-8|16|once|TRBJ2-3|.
CASSSIRPRSTDTQYF
TGTGCCAGCAGCTCCATCCGACCCCGGAGCACAGATACGCAGTATTTT
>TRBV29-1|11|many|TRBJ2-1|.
CSGVSYNEQFF
TGCAGCGGGGTCTCCTACAATGAGCAGTTCTTC
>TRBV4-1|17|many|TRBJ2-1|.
CASSQLPIRQGYNEQFF
TGCGCCAGCAGCCAACTGCCAATTCGGCAGGGCTACAATGAGCAGTTCTTC
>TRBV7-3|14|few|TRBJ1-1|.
CASSPYGGNTEAFF
TGTGCCAGCAGCCCTTACGGGGGGAACACTGAAGCTTTCTTT
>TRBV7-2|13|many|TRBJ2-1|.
CASSLGPYNEQFF
TGCGCCAGCAGCTTAGGACCATACAATGAGCAGTTCTTC
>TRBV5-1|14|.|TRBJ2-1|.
CASSPGATYNEQFF
TGCGCCAGCAGCCCTGGTGCCACCTACAATGAGCAGTTCTTC
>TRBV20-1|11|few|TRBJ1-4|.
CSASKNEKLFF
TGCAGTGCTTCGAAGAATGAAAAACTGTTTTTT
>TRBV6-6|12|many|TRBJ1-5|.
CASRPEGEPQHF
TGTGCCAGCAGGCCCGAGGGGGAGCCCCAGCATTTT
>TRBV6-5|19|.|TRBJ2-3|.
CASSYSPGADRGGVDAQYF
TGTGCCAGCAGTTACTCCCCGGGAGCCGACCGAGGGGGTGTGGATGCGCAGTATTTT
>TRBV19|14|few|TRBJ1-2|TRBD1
CASSLRDRVLGYTF
TGTGCCAGTAGTCTCCGGGACAGGGTGTTGGGCTACACCTTC